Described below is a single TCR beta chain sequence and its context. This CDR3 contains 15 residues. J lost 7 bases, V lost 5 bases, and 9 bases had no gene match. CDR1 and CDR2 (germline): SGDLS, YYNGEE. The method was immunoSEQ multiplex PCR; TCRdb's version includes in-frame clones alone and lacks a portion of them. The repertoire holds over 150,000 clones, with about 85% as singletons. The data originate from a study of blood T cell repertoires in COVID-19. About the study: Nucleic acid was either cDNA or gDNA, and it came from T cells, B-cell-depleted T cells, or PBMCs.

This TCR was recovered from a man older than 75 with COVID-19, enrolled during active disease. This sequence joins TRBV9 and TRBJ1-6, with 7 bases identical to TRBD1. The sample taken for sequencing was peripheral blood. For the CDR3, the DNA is TGTGCCAGCAGAGATCCCGGGACAGCGAATTCACCCCTCCACTTT. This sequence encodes CASRDPGTANSPLHF.